This T cell receptor beta chain emerged from a study of radiotherapy plus CTLA-4 blockade in lung cancer. The protocol was immunoSEQ multiplex PCR, while the TCRdb copy is restricted to in-frame clones and leaves out a portion. The sample carries 75,000 to 100,000 clones, 80% to 90% recorded once. This clonotype originated in a human donor with non-small cell lung cancer that progressed on radiotherapy plus ipilimumab. The starting material was peripheral blood, obtained from a patient treated with radiotherapy plus ipilimumab.

The CDR3 DNA reads as TGTGCCAGCAGCACGCGGACTAGCGGGGGAGATACGCAGTATTTT. Translation: CASSTRTSGGDTQYF. V and J are TRBV13 and TRBJ2-3; 13 bases are a match to TRBD2. CDR1 is PRHDT and CDR2 is FYEKMQ in the germline V gene (reference sequence). The CDR3 loop spans 15 amino acids. V trimming: 5 bases; J trimming: 5 bases; junction bases outside the gene matches: 4.